This TCR beta chain was observed in a study of post-analysis software for immune sequencing data. Turning to the study itself: Relapsing-remitting, secondary progressive and progressive-relapsing multiple sclerosis courses were included.

V lost 2 bases to trimming and J lost 7 bases; unmatched junction nucleotides: 10. CDR3 length: 17 amino acids. Study-level results: Patients used five TRBV segments, including TRBV5-6, TRBV5-1 and TRBV20-1, more often than controls.

Unique-molecular-identifier-tagged TCR beta cDNA libraries were used. TCRdb re-called the PCR reads with MiXCR, one entry per CDR3 protein. The sample has some 890,000 distinct CDR3 sequences; about 50% are singletons. As regards this clonotype: Its antigen remains unknown.

Sequencing was carried out using blood. The chain links TRBV12-3 or TRBV12-4 to TRBJ2-1; 11 nucleotides match TRBD2. The sequence derives from a girl between 10 and 17 years old with multiple sclerosis. The CDR3 spells CASSLRASGGRRNEQFF. The CDR3 DNA is TGTGCCAGCAGTTTACGGGCTAGCGGGGGGCGACGGAATGAGCAGTTCTTC.